This TCR beta chain comes out of a study of molecular identifiers for immune sequencing clone quantification. Making the bulk TCR libraries relied on previously described methods and listed TCR primers. TCRdb ran MiXCR on the PCR reads and lists one entry per CDR3 protein. The table includes about 640,000 distinct CDR3 sequences, nearly 20% detected once. With RNA at 10%, 30% or 50%, naive CD8 libraries came from roughly 20,000 to 1,000,000 sorted cells. Researchers sorted naive CD8 T cells as cells that were CD8+CD4-CCR7+CD45RA+. J lost 4 bases, V lost 5 bases, and 11 bases had no gene match. The CDR3 is 15 amino acids. The V gene's germline CDR1 is DFQATT and CDR2 SNEGSKA (reference sequence).

The sequence came from a human donor in good health. Some libraries in this study had Jurkat cell RNA spiked in. The sample consisted of naive CD8+ T cells from blood, with Jurkat cell RNA spiked in. This sample's subset: FACS-sorted CD8+CD4-CCR7+CD45RA+ naive T cells. The rearrangement links TRBV20-1 to TRBJ2-5, with 9 nucleotides matching TRBD2. The CDR3 is CSAPSLAGRGETQYF. CDR3 in DNA: TGCAGTGCTCCCTCCCTAGCGGGGAGGGGAGAGACCCAGTACTTC.